Described below is a single TCR beta chain sequence and its context. The target of this receptor is not known. One base away there is no much larger clone; base qualities are not given. The sample originates from a study of shared clonotypes between healthy human individuals (dated by TCRdb to the early 2020s). In terms of the full investigation: The cohort comprised a couple of women and a few men aged 18 to 49 years. For each donor, CD4 naive and CD4 memory were each run on three plates, CD8 naive on two plates, and CD8 memory on one plate. The study deeply sequenced blood TCR repertoires of several healthy adults to estimate repertoire size and the extent of clonotype sharing between individuals. Between about 0.8 and 9 billion PBMCs per donor were obtained by leukapheresis. To increase sequencing depth and limit assay-specific biases, TCR repertoire library preparation and sequencing were carried out by different laboratories using diverse techniques.

Using the deep immunoSEQ assay, TCR CDR3 regions were amplified from genomic DNA by multiplex PCR. Genomic DNA extracted from each cell subset was distributed evenly over all wells of several immunoSEQ 96-well plates, and each plate served as one replicate. For sorted subsets, around 0.2 ug of genomic DNA, equivalent to around 31,000 T cell genomes, went into each replicate PCR. Purified libraries were measured with a Qubit 3.0 fluorometer, size-checked on a Bioanalyzer 2100, and measured again with the KAPA Library Quantification kit. Every immunoSEQ 96-well plate was sequenced on a separate single-read 150-cycle Illumina NextSeq 550 flow cell. From the authors' description of their analysis: Because the immunoSEQ output held only junctional sequences and lacked quality scores, the filtering could not match the filtering applied to full-length reads. To assign V/J genes and CDR3, sequences were annotated against IMGT germline references using PyIR, a Python wrapper for IgBLAST v1.9. Any read was removed if the V/J assignment was weak (E-value above 1e-6), the CDR3 was missing, or the read contained stop codons, out-of-frame junctions, or ambiguous translated residues. V3J clonotypes were defined by identical inferred V gene, J gene, and CDR3 amino acid sequence. Percentage overlap between repertoires was calculated by dividing the number of shared unique clonotypes by the size of the smaller repertoire. Three approaches were used to assess repertoire richness: RTK rarefaction, the Chao1 estimator, and Recon v2.1 estimates of unobserved clonotypes. OLGA was used to compute generation probabilities for all TCRbeta clonotypes that the gDNA method yielded from a few donors. TCRdb's version of the immuneACCESS table is confined to in-frame rearrangements and falls short of the full clone set. An unresolved V gene accounts for under half of the shortfall where checked; the remainder is of unknown origin. V, J and clone size are those of that table, while D and trimming were read from the DNA. In this sample the table shows more than 2,000,000 clones, more than 90% of which occur a single time. Roughly 0.13% of the sample comes from the top ten.

The cysteine opens and the phenylalanine closes a CDR3 of 14 amino acids. CDR3 DNA is the only sequence kept; it has 42 bases, read in frame from the first base. For CDR1 and CDR2, the germline V gene (reference sequence) lists MNHEY and SMNVEV. Deletion took 5 bases off V and 4 bases off J, with a span of 14 bases between the germline ends. Results the study describes overall, beyond this receptor: Rarefaction of sorted-subset datasets indicated incomplete sequencing despite the large sequencing depth. About 4.5% of naive CD4, more than 3% of naive CD8, about 2.5% of memory CD4, and approximately 0.4% of memory CD8 clonotypes were shared across several donors. Estimated clonotype richness was generally larger for naive than for memory subsets. Because the study included a small number of donors, the genetic and exposure-history diversity represented was limited. Sampling was restricted to blood, and TCR repertoires in tissues likely differ from the TCR repertoires found in blood. Pairwise subsampling led to the expectation that sequencing depth would affect the degree of clonotype sharing among donors. Compared with non-shared clonotypes, clonotypes shared by all four sorted-subset donors had higher generation probabilities.

Healthy HIV-negative adults with no recently reported acute infections or vaccinations were included as donors. Every donor was a Caucasian adult living in Nashville, Tennessee, USA. Magnetic negative selection was used to enrich CD4+ T cells, after which naive cells were positively selected on CD45RA and the negative fraction became the memory subset. After blood collection by leukapheresis, PBMCs were isolated using Ficoll-Histopaque density gradient centrifugation and then cryopreserved in the vapor phase of liquid nitrogen. Analytical flow cytometry was used to check the purity and quantity of every magnetically sorted T cell population. Each sorted fraction had its genomic DNA isolated and then quantified by UV absorbance on a Nanodrop 2000c.

Sequenced material: naive CD4+ T cells sorted from blood. The cell subset or site label for this specimen denotes: CD45RA+ positively selected. The rearranged segments are TRBV27 and TRBJ2-5; TRBD1 is perhaps the D gene, given 6 matching bases. The TCR sequence derives from a young man in good health. DNA sequence: TGTGCCAGCAGTCCTATACAGGGCCGAGAGACCCAGTACTTC. Translation gives CASSPIQGRETQYF.